This entry describes one TCR beta chain. The antigen is not known. The V end lost 1 base, the J end lost 0 bases, and 16 bases lay between the germline ends. The CDR3 extends over 17 amino acids. CDR1 SGHRS and CDR2 YFSETQ come from the germline V gene. These data originate in a study of shared clonotypes between healthy human individuals. Recent vaccinations or acute infections were absent in the healthy HIV-negative adult donors. It was at deep level that the assay was run. Assay used: immunoSEQ multiplex PCR; TCRdb lists only in-frame clones, some missing. The sample consists of some 2,100,000 clones, more than 90% of them appearing once. Whole-study results and caveats: Among non-shared clonotypes, generation probabilities were lower than among those shared by all four donors. It was the few donors that limited the genetic and exposure-history diversity represented.

Source material: naive CD4+ T cells sorted from blood. Subset given: CD45RA+ positively selected. The J gene is TRBJ1-1, the V gene TRBV5-1, with a possible D match to TRBD1 (5 bases). This clonotype was sampled from a man aged 18 to 29 in good health. CDR3 sequence (DNA): TGCGCCAGCAGCTTGACCGGGACGGTATATATGAACACTGAAGCTTTCTTT. This translates into CASSLTGTVYMNTEAFF.